This T cell receptor (beta chain) was captured in a study of chemoradiotherapy in HPV16-positive cancers. The study, taken as a whole, reports: Candidate HPV-specific clones and E7-related TCR motifs grew in tumor during treatment. Functional assays defining HPV-specific T cells used only a couple of HPV16-positive patients.

Over chemoradiotherapy, repertoires were sampled more than once. J lost 6 bases, V lost 4 bases, and 15 bases had no gene match. The length of the CDR3 is 16 residues. The germline V gene has CDR1 MDHEN and CDR2 SYDVKM. For this clone: The antigen is unknown.

Method: immunoSEQ multiplex PCR; TCRdb's copy keeps in-frame clones and lacks some. The sample holds about 1,100 clones; around four fifths are singletons and the top ten take over 5%. The sequences come from tumor tissue, collected from a patient who underwent chemoradiotherapy. The clonotype comes from a human donor with HPV-associated anogenital cancer. The chain joins TRBV28 to TRBJ2-7; TRBD1 agrees at 7 bases. The CDR3, as DNA: TGTGCCAGCAGTTCACCCGGGACAGAACTCCTTCGCGAGCAGTACGTC. Its protein product is CASSSPGTELLREQYV.